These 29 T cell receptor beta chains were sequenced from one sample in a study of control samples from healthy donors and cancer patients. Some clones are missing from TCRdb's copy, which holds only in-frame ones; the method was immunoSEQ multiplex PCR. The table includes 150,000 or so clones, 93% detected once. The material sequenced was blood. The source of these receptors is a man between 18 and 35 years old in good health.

The CDR3 DNA reads TGTGCCAGCAGTGGCAAGAAGTGGGAAAAACTGTTTTTT. Translation: CASSGKKWEKLFF. This chain uses TRBV2 with TRBJ1-4, with D hard to call. This CDR3 is 13 amino acids long. Between the trimmed V and J ends, which lost 4 bases and 8 bases, there was a span of 11 bases. Germline CDR1 and CDR2: SNHLY and FYNNEI.

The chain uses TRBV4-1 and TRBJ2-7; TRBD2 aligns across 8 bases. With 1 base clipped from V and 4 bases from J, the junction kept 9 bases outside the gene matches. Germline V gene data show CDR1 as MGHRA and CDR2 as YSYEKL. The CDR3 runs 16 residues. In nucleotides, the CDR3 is TGCGCCAGCAGCCAAGGGCCTAGTCGGGAGGGTTACGAGCAGTACTTC. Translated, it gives CASSQGPSREGYEQYF.

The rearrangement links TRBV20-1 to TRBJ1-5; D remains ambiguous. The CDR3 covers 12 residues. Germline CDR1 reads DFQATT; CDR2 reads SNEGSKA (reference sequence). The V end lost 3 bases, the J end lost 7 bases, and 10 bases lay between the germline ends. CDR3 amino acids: CSASLGRQPQHF. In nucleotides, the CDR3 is TGCAGTGCTAGTCTCGGACGGCAGCCCCAGCATTTT.

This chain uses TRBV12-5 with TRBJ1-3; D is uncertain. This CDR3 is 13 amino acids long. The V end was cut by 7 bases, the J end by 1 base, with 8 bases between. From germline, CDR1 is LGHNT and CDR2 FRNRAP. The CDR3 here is CASAAGSGNTIYF. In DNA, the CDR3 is TGTGCTAGTGCGGCTGGTTCTGGAAACACCATATATTTT.

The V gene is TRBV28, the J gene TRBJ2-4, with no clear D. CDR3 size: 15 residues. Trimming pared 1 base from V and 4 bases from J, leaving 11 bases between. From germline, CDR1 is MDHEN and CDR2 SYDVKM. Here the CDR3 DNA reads TGTGCCAGCAGTTTATTTGTGTCAGGTAAAAACATTCAGTACTTC. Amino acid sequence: CASSLFVSGKNIQYF.

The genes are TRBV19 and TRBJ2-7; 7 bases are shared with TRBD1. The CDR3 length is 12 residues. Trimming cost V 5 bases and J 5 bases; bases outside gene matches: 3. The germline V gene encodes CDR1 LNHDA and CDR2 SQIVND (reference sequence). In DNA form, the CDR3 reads TGTGCCAGTAGTTTCGACAGGGACGAGCAGTACTTC. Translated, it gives CASSFDRDEQYF. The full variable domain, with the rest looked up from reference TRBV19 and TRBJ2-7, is DGGITQSPKYLFRKEGQNVTLSCEQNLNHDAMYWYRQDPGQGLRLIYYSQIVNDFQKGDIAEGYSVSREKKESFPLTVTSAQKNPTAFYLCASSFDRDEQYFGPGTRLTVT.

The CDR3 nucleotides read TGTGCCAGCAGTAAGGGGGACAGACCCTTACGAGGGCAGTACTTC. It encodes CASSKGDRPLRGQYF. The chain couples TRBV28 to TRBJ2-7; 7 bases agree with TRBD1. After removal of 5 bases from V and 9 bases from J, the junction contained 16 bases not matched to a gene. The CDR3 extends over 15 amino acids. Germline V gene lookup returns CDR1 MDHEN and CDR2 SYDVKM. Complete variable domain (other parts from reference TRBV28 and TRBJ2-7): DVKVTQSSRYLVKRTGEKVFLECVQDMDHENMFWYRQDPGLGLRLIYFSYDVKMKEKGDIPEGYSVSREKKERFSLILESASTNQTSMYLCASSKGDRPLRGQYFGPGTRLTVT.

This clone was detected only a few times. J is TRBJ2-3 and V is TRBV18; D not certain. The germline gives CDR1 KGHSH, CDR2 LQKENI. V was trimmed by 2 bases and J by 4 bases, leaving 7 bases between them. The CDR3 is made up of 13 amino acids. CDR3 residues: CASSPARADTQYF. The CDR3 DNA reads TGTGCCAGCTCACCAGCCCGGGCAGATACGCAGTATTTT.

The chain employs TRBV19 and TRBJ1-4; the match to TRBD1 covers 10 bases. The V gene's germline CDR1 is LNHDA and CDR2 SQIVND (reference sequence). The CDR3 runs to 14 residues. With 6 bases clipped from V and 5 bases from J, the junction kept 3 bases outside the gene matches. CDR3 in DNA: TGTGCCAGTAGCCGGGACAGGGGAAATGAAAAACTGTTTTTT. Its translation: CASSRDRGNEKLFF. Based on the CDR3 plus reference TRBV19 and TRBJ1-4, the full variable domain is DGGITQSPKYLFRKEGQNVTLSCEQNLNHDAMYWYRQDPGQGLRLIYYSQIVNDFQKGDIAEGYSVSREKKESFPLTVTSAQKNPTAFYLCASSRDRGNEKLFFGSGTQLSVL.

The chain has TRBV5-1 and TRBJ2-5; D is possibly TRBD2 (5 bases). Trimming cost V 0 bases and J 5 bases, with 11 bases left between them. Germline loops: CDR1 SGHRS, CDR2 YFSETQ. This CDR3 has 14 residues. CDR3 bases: TGCGCCAGCAGCTTGGTCCTAGCCTGGGAGACCCAGTACTTC. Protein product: CASSLVLAWETQYF. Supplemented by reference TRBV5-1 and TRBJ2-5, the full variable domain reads KAGVTQTPRYLIKTRGQQVTLSCSPISGHRSVSWYQQTPGQGLQFLFEYFSETQRNKGNFPGRFSGRQFSNSRSEMNVSTLELGDSALYLCASSLVLAWETQYFGPGTRLLVL.

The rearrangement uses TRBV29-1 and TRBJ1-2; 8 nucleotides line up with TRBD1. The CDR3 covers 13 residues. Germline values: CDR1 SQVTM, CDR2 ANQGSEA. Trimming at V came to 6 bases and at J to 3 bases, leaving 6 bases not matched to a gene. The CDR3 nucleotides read TGCAGCGTGGGAACGACAGGGGACTATGGCTACACCTTC. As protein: CSVGTTGDYGYTF.

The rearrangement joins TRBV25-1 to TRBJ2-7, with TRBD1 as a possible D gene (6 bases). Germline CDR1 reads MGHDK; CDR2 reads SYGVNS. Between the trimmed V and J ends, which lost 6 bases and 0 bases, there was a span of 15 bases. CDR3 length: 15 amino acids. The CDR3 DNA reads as TGTGCCAGCAGAGAGACAGGACCAAGCTCCTACGAGCAGTACTTC. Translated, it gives CASRETGPSSYEQYF.

DNA for the CDR3: TGTGCCACACATCAGACAGGGGTCGAGACCCAGTACTTC. As protein: CATHQTGVETQYF. The genes are TRBV7-9 and TRBJ2-5; 8 nucleotides agree with TRBD1. This CDR3 region has 13 residues. V lost 10 bases, J lost 5 bases, and 9 bases stayed unmatched. The germline V gene has CDR1 SEHNR and CDR2 FQNEAQ (reference sequence).

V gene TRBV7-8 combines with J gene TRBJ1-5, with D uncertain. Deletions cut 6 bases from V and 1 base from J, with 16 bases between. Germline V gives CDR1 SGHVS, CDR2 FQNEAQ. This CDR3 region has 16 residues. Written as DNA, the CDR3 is TGTGCCAGCAGTTACTATGGCACACCCAGCAATCAGCCCCAGCATTTT. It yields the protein CASSYYGTPSNQPQHF.

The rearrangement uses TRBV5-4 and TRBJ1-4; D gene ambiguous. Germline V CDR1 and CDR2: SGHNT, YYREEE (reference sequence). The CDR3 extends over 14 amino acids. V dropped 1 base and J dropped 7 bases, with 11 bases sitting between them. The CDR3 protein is CASSLTGRGEKLFF. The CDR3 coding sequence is TGTGCCAGCAGCTTGACCGGCCGCGGTGAAAAACTGTTTTTT.

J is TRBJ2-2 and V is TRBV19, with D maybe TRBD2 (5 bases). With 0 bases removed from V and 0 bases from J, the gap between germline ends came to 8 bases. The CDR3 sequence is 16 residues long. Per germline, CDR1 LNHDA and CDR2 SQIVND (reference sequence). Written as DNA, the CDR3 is TGTGCCAGTAGTATAGAACTGGAGGCGAACACCGGGGAGCTGTTTTTT. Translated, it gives CASSIELEANTGELFF. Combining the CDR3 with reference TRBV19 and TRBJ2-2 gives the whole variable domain DGGITQSPKYLFRKEGQNVTLSCEQNLNHDAMYWYRQDPGQGLRLIYYSQIVNDFQKGDIAEGYSVSREKKESFPLTVTSAQKNPTAFYLCASSIELEANTGELFFGEGSRLTVL.

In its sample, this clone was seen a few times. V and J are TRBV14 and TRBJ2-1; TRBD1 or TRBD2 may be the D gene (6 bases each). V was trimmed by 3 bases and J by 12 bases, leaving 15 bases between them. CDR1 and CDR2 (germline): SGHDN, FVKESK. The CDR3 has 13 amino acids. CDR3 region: CASSHPGAVGQFF. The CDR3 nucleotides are TGTGCCAGCAGCCACCCGGGGGCGGTAGGGCAGTTCTTC.

In DNA form, the CDR3 reads TGTGCCAGCAGCTTACAGCCTAATCAGCCCCAGCATTTT. Translation gives CASSLQPNQPQHF. The J gene is TRBJ1-5, the V gene TRBV7-2; D not certain. Trimming shortened V by 2 bases and J by 4 bases, and 6 bases separated the two germline ends. The CDR3 runs to 13 residues. The germline CDR1 and CDR2 sequences are SGHTA and FQGNSA.

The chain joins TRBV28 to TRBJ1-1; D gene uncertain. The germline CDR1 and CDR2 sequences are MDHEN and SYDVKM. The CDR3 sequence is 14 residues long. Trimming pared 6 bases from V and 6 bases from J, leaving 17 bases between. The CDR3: CASSEVGMGAEAFF. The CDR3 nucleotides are TGTGCCAGCAGCGAAGTGGGTATGGGCGCTGAAGCTTTCTTT.

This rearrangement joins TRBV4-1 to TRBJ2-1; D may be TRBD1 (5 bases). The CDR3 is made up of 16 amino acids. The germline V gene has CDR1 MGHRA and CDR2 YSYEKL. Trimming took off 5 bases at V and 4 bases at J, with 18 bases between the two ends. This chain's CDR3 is CASSDLGADSYNEQFF. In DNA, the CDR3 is TGCGCCAGCAGCGACCTAGGGGCGGATTCGTACAATGAGCAGTTCTTC.

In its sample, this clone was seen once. The CDR3 DNA reads as TGTGCCAGCAGTGACAGGTTAGCCCAGTACTTC. It translates to CASSDRLAQYF. The rearrangement links TRBV2 to TRBJ2-5; no reliable D call. Germline V gene sequence: CDR1 SNHLY, CDR2 FYNNEI. This CDR3 has 11 residues. With 3 bases removed from V and 9 bases from J, the gap between germline ends came to 8 bases.

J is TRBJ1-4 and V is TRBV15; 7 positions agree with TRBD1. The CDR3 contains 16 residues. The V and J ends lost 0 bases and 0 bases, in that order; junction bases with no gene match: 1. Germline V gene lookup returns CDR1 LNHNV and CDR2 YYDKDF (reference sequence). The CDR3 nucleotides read TGTGCCACCAGCAGAGACCAGGGGGCAACTAATGAAAAACTGTTTTTT. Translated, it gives CATSRDQGATNEKLFF. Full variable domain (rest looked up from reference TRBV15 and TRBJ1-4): DAMVIQNPRYQVTQFGKPVTLSCSQTLNHNVMYWYQQKSSQAPKLLFHYYDKDFNNEADTPDNFQSRRPNTSFCFLDIRSPGLGDTAMYLCATSRDQGATNEKLFFGSGTQLSVL.

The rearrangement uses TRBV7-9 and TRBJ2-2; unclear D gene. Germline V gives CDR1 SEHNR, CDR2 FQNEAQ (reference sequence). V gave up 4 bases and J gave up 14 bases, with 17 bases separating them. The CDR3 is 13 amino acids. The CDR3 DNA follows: TGTGCCAGCAGCTCGCCGTCCGCCCAGGCCCTGTTTTTT. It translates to CASSSPSAQALFF.

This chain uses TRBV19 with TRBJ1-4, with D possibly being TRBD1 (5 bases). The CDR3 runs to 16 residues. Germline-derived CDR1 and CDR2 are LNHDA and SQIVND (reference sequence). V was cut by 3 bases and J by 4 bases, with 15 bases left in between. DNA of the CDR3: TGTGCCAGTAGTATGAGGGGACGCGGGATTAATGAAAAACTGTTTTTT. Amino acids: CASSMRGRGINEKLFF.

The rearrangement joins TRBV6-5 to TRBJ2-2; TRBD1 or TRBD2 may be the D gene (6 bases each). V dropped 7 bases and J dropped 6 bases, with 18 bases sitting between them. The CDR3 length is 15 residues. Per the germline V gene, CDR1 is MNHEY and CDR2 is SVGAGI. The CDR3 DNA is TGTGCCAGCACCAACCCCTACGGGGGCCCCGGGGAGCTGTTTTTT. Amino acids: CASTNPYGGPGELFF.

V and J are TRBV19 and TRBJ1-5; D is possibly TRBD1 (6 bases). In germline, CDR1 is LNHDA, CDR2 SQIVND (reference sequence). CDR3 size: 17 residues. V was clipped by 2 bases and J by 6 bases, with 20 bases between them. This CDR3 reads CASSIPPGGAYSQPQHF. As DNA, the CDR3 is TGTGCCAGTAGTATACCCCCGGGGGGCGCGTACAGTCAGCCCCAGCATTTT.

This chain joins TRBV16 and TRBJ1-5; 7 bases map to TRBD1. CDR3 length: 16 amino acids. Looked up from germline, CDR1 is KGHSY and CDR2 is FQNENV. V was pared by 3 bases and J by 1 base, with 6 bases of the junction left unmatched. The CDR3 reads CASSHSQGGSNQPQHF. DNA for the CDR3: TGTGCCAGCAGCCACTCTCAGGGGGGGAGCAATCAGCCCCAGCATTTT.

The CDR3 DNA sequence: TGTGCCAGCAGCTTGGGAGCGGGAGTCGGCACAGATACGCAGTATTTT. It specifies CASSLGAGVGTDTQYF. The V gene is TRBV5-4, the J gene TRBJ2-3, with 8 positions matching TRBD2. The junction had 4 bases not matched to a gene; V was cut back by 0 bases and J by 1 base. Germline V gene data show CDR1 as SGHNT and CDR2 as YYREEE (reference sequence). The CDR3 contains 16 residues.

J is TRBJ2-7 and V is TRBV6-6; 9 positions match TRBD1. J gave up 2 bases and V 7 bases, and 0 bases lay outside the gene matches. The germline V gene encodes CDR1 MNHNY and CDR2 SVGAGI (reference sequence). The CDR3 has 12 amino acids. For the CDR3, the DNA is TGTGCCAGCAACAGGGGGCCCTACGAGCAGTACTTC. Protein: CASNRGPYEQYF.